A selection of T cell receptor beta chains follows, all from one sample in a study of OX40 agonist ivuxolimab in advanced cancers. The assay was immunoSEQ multiplex PCR, and TCRdb's table has in-frame clones only and misses some. This sample has around 80,000 clones, with roughly 87% found just once. Sequenced material: CD4+ or CD8+ T cells sorted from blood, taken in a trial of the OX40 agonist ivuxolimab. Receptors were obtained from an adult with an advanced solid tumor such as melanoma, head and neck, liver or kidney cancer. Each CDR3 is given with its conserved first and last residue. The D gene is left open where the match is weak. Size is omitted from some rows. Given values are once, few, many or a class for expanded clones.

abundance	j_gene	d_gene	v_gene	CDR3aa	CDR3nt
NA	TRBJ2-1	TRBD2	TRBV19	CASTLTSGSLDEQFF	TGTGCCAGTACCCTGACTAGCGGGAGTTTGGATGAGCAGTTCTTC
once	TRBJ1-2	NA	TRBV28	CASHPGYYGYTF	TGTGCCAGCCATCCGGGATACTATGGCTACACCTTC
NA	TRBJ2-3	TRBD1	TRBV27	CASSFATGGAQYF	TGTGCCAGCAGTTTTGCGACAGGGGGGGCGCAGTATTTT
NA	TRBJ2-5	NA	TRBV7-9	CASSLGRTGQETQYF	TGTGCCAGCAGCTTAGGGCGAACAGGACAAGAGACCCAGTACTTC
NA	TRBJ2-3	NA	TRBV7-9	CASSSGLGSSTDTQYF	TGTGCCAGCAGCTCGGGGTTGGGTTCGAGCACAGATACGCAGTATTTT
NA	TRBJ1-2	NA	TRBV9	CASSVDRVSGYTF	TGTGCCAGCAGCGTAGACAGGGTCAGTGGCTACACCTTC
NA	TRBJ2-1	NA	TRBV6-6	CASSLMEGGNEQFF	TGTGCCAGCAGCCTAATGGAGGGGGGGAATGAGCAGTTCTTC
NA	TRBJ1-3	NA	TRBV6-1	CASSEVGGFSGNTIYF	TGTGCCAGCAGTGAAGTTGGCGGATTCTCTGGAAACACCATATATTTT
NA	TRBJ2-3	NA	TRBV9	CASSELVADTQYF	TGTGCCAGCAGCGAGTTAGTTGCAGATACGCAGTATTTT
NA	TRBJ2-2	NA	TRBV19	CASSIVGRGRGELFF	TGTGCCAGTAGTATAGTAGGTAGAGGACGCGGGGAGCTGTTTTTT
NA	TRBJ1-1	NA	TRBV6-1	CASNRVLNTEAFF	TGTGCCAGCAATCGGGTCCTTAACACTGAAGCTTTCTTT
NA	TRBJ1-5	TRBD1	TRBV2	CASRVTGGQGNQPQHF	TGTGCCAGCAGGGTAACAGGGGGCCAGGGCAATCAGCCCCAGCATTTT
NA	TRBJ2-7	NA	TRBV5-4	CASSFGGLGYEQYF	TGTGCCAGCAGCTTCGGTGGGTTGGGCTACGAGCAGTACTTC
NA	TRBJ2-2	TRBD1	TRBV27	CASKSGGQGAGELFF	TGTGCCAGCAAATCCGGGGGACAGGGGGCCGGGGAGCTGTTTTTT
NA	TRBJ1-2	TRBD1	TRBV9	CASSGTGGSNYGYTF	TGTGCCAGCAGCGGGACAGGGGGTTCGAACTATGGCTACACCTTC
NA	TRBJ2-3	NA	TRBV6-4	CASSDQTGDTQYF	TGTGCCAGCAGTGATCAAACGGGAGATACGCAGTATTTT
once	TRBJ2-1	NA	TRBV7-9	CASSLAVGVNEQFF	TGTGCCAGCAGCTTAGCGGTAGGTGTCAATGAGCAGTTCTTC
NA	TRBJ1-1	NA	TRBV30	CAWSGTRNTEAFF	TGTGCCTGGAGTGGGACTAGAAACACTGAAGCTTTCTTT
NA	TRBJ1-5	NA	TRBV15	CATSRGFSNQPQHF	TGTGCCACCAGCAGGGGGTTTAGCAATCAGCCCCAGCATTTT
NA	TRBJ1-2	NA	TRBV29-1	CSVVKSKRNGYTF	TGCAGCGTTGTAAAGAGTAAGAGGAATGGCTACACCTTC
NA	TRBJ1-5	TRBD1	TRBV2	CASSEGPTKRRGRQPQHF	TGTGCCAGCAGTGAAGGCCCAACGAAGCGAAGGGGGCGTCAGCCCCAGCATTTT
NA	TRBJ1-1	NA	TRBV11-1	CASSQRKGRNTEAFF	TGTGCCAGCAGTCAGAGAAAGGGACGGAACACTGAAGCTTTCTTT
NA	TRBJ2-5	NA	TRBV10-1	CASSESRGQTQYF	TGCGCCAGCAGTGAGTCTCGGGGACAGACCCAGTACTTC
NA	TRBJ1-2	NA	TRBV6-1	CASRETRIPSNYGYTF	TGTGCCAGCAGAGAAACCAGGATCCCCTCAAACTATGGCTACACCTTC
NA	TRBJ1-2	NA	TRBV19	CASSTYGRMDGYTF	TGTGCCAGTAGTACCTATGGAAGGATGGATGGCTACACCTTC
NA	TRBJ2-7	TRBD2	TRBV19	CASRPGLAGVPPYEQYF	TGTGCCAGCCGTCCGGGACTAGCGGGAGTGCCCCCCTACGAGCAGTACTTC
NA	TRBJ2-1	NA	TRBV13	CASSPNRLGEQFF	TGTGCCAGCAGCCCCAACCGGCTGGGTGAGCAGTTCTTC
NA	TRBJ2-7	NA	TRBV11-2	CASSLSGLEQYF	TGTGCCAGCAGCTTGTCCGGCCTCGAGCAGTACTTC
NA	TRBJ1-3	NA	TRBV6-1	CASSGRNIRGTLGNTIYF	TGTGCCAGCAGTGGAAGGAACATTAGGGGGACTCTGGGAAACACCATATATTTT
NA	TRBJ2-3	NA	TRBV7-9	CASSFDTHTDTQYF	TGTGCCAGCAGCTTCGACACTCACACAGATACGCAGTATTTT
NA	TRBJ2-7	NA	TRBV6-6	CASSWDGTYEQYF	TGTGCCAGCAGTTGGGACGGGACCTACGAGCAGTACTTC
NA	TRBJ1-6	NA	TRBV7-2	CASSLGTANSPLHF	TGTGCCAGCAGCTTAGGGACAGCTAATTCACCCCTCCACTTT
NA	TRBJ2-4	NA	TRBV29-1	CSVSRAKNIQYF	TGCAGCGTTTCGAGAGCCAAAAACATTCAGTACTTC
NA	TRBJ2-1	TRBD2	TRBV29-1	CSVGGLAGASSYNEQFF	TGCAGCGTTGGTGGGCTAGCGGGAGCCAGCTCCTACAATGAGCAGTTCTTC
NA	TRBJ1-5	NA	TRBV15	CATSGERATESNQPQHF	TGTGCCACCTCGGGGGAACGGGCTACTGAAAGCAATCAGCCCCAGCATTTT
NA	TRBJ2-1	NA	TRBV25-1	CASSEYKYYNEQFF	TGTGCCAGCAGTGAATATAAGTACTACAATGAGCAGTTCTTC
NA	TRBJ1-6	NA	TRBV5-4	CASSLGQVDNSPLHF	TGTGCCAGCAGCTTGGGACAAGTAGATAATTCACCCCTCCACTTT
once	TRBJ2-7	NA	TRBV5-4	CASSLNPNYEQYF	TGTGCCAGCAGCTTGAACCCCAACTACGAGCAGTACTTC
once	TRBJ1-1	NA	TRBV29-1	CSVVGAEMNTEAFF	TGCAGCGTTGTCGGGGCAGAGATGAACACTGAAGCTTTCTTT
NA	TRBJ1-2	NA	TRBV6-6	CASSYARNGYTF	TGTGCCAGCAGTTACGCGAGGAATGGCTACACCTTC
NA	TRBJ1-2	NA	TRBV15	CATSRGGANYGYTF	TGTGCCACCAGCAGAGGGGGCGCGAACTATGGCTACACCTTC
NA	TRBJ1-1	NA	TRBV7-3	CASSFRRNTEAFF	TGTGCCAGCAGCTTTCGGAGGAACACTGAAGCTTTCTTT
NA	TRBJ1-4	NA	TRBV6-5	CASSSASYATNEKLFF	TGTGCCAGCAGTTCCGCCAGCTATGCAACTAATGAAAAACTGTTTTTT
once	TRBJ1-2	NA	TRBV19	CASSVSGGYGYTF	TGTGCCAGTAGTGTCTCAGGTGGCTATGGCTACACCTTC
NA	TRBJ1-5	TRBD1	TRBV10-3	CAINQGAGQPQHF	TGTGCCATCAATCAGGGGGCCGGTCAGCCCCAGCATTTT
NA	TRBJ2-7	NA	TRBV5-1	CASSLVQGYEQYF	TGCGCCAGCAGCTTGGTGCAGGGGTACGAGCAGTACTTC
NA	TRBJ2-1	NA	TRBV5-1	CASSLNSVPYNEQFF	TGCGCCAGCAGCTTGAACAGTGTCCCCTACAATGAGCAGTTCTTC
NA	TRBJ2-1	NA	TRBV28	CASSLEWVTYNEQFF	TGTGCCAGCAGTTTAGAATGGGTCACCTACAATGAGCAGTTCTTC
few	TRBJ1-1	NA	TRBV2	CASSTLMNTEAFF	TGTGCCAGCAGTACGTTAATGAACACTGAAGCTTTCTTT
once	TRBJ2-5	NA	TRBV5-1	CASSLAARREETQYF	TGCGCCAGCAGCTTGGCCGCGAGGCGAGAAGAGACCCAGTACTTC
NA	TRBJ1-4	NA	TRBV18	CASSPLRRNNEKLFF	TGTGCCAGCTCACCACTTCGCAGAAATAATGAAAAACTGTTTTTT